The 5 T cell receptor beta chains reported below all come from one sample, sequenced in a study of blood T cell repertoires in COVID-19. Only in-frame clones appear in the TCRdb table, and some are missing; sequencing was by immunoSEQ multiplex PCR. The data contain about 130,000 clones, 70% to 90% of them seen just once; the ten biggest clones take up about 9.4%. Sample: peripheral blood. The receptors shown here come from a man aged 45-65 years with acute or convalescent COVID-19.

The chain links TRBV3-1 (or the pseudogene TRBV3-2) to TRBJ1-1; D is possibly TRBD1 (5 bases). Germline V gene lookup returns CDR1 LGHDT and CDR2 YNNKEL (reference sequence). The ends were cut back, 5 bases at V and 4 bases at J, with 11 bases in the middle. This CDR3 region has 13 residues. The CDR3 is CASSLRGGTEAFF. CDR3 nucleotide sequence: TGTGCCAGCAGCTTAAGGGGTGGCACTGAAGCTTTCTTT.

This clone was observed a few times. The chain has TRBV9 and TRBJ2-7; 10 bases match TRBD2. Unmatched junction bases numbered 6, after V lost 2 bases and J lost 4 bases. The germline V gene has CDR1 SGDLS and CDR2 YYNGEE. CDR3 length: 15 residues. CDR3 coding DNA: TGTGCCAGCAGCGTTTCTAGCGGGAGTTCGTACGAGCAGTACTTC. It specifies CASSVSSGSSYEQYF. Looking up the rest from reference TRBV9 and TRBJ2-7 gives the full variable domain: DSGVTQTPKHLITATGQRVTLRCSPRSGDLSVYWYQQSLDQGLQFLIQYYNGEERAKGNILERFSAQQFPDLHSELNLSSLELGDSALYFCASSVSSGSSYEQYFGPGTRLTVT.

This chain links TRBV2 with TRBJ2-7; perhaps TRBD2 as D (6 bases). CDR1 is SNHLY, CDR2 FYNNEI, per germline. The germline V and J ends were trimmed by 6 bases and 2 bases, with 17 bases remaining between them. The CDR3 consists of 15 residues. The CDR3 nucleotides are TGTGCCAGCAGCCCTGGCTGGGGACTTGCCTACGAGCAGTACTTC. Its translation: CASSPGWGLAYEQYF.

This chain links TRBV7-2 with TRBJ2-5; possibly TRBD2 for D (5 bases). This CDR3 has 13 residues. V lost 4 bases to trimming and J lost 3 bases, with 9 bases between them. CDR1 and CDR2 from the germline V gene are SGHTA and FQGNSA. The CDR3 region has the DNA TGTGCCAGCAGCTCCGGGGAGAAAGAGACCCAGTACTTC. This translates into CASSSGEKETQYF.

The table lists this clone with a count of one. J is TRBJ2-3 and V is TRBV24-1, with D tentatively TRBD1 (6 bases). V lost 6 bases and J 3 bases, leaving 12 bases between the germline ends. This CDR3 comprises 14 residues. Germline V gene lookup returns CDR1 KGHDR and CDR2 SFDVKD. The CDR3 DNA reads TGTGCCACCAGTTCGGCAGGGGCTACAGATACGCAGTATTTT. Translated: CATSSAGATDTQYF.